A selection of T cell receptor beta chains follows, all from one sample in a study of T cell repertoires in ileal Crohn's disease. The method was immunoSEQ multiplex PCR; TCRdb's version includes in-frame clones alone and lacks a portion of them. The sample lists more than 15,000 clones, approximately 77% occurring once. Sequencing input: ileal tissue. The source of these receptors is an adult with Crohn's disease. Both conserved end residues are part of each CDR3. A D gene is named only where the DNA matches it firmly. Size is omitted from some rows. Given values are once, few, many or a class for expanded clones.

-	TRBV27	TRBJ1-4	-	TGTGCCAGCAGTACACACAGGGAGTCCGATGAAAAACTGTTTTTT	CASSTHRESDEKLFF
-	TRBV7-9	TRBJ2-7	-	TGTGCCAGCAGCTCCCAAAGCAACAGGGACGAGCAGTACTTC	CASSSQSNRDEQYF
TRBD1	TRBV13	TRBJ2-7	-	TGTGCCAGCAGCGACAATTCCGGGACAGTAGGCGAGCAGTACTTC	CASSDNSGTVGEQYF
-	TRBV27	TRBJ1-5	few	TGTGCCAGCAAACCGAGAGGCAATCAGCCCCAGCATTTT	CASKPRGNQPQHF
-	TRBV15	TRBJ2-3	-	TGTGCCACCAGCAGAGACCCGGACAGTCGAGATACGCAGTATTTT	CATSRDPDSRDTQYF
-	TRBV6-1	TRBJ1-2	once	TGTGCCAGCAGTGAAGTGTCGGTCTATGGCTACACCTTC	CASSEVSVYGYTF
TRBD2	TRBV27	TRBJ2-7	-	TGTGCCAGCAGTTTAAAAGCGGGAGCCCCCTACGAGCAGTACTTC	CASSLKAGAPYEQYF
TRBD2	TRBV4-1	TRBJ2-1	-	TGCGCCAGCAGCCAAGTGAGGCGGGGGGCGCCCCTCGAGCAGTTCTTC	CASSQVRRGAPLEQFF
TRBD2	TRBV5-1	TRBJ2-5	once	TGCGCCAGCAGCGTATTAGCGGGAAAGGAGACCCAGTACTTC	CASSVLAGKETQYF
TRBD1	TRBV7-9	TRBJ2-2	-	TGTGCCAGCGGATCACAGGGGTCGCTGAACACCGGGGAGCTGTTTTTT	CASGSQGSLNTGELFF
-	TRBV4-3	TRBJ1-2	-	TGCGCCAGCAGCCAAGTTGGCGCGGGTGACTATGGCTACACCTTC	CASSQVGAGDYGYTF
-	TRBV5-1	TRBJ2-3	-	TGCGCCAGCAGCTTATCGTACCGGTCAACTCACACAGATACGCAGTATTTT	CASSLSYRSTHTDTQYF
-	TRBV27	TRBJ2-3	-	TGTGCCACCTCCCGACAGAAATTCACAGATACGCAGTATTTT	CATSRQKFTDTQYF
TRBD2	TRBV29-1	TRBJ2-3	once	TGCAGCGTTGTCCAAGGACTAGCGGGGGAGACAGATACGCAGTATTTT	CSVVQGLAGETDTQYF
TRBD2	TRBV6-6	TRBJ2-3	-	TGTGCCAGCAGTTATTCACTAGCGGGAGGAACAGATACGCAGTATTTT	CASSYSLAGGTDTQYF
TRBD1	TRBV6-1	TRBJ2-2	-	TGTGCCAGCGCCTCACAGGGGTTGGCCGGGGAGCTGTTTTTT	CASASQGLAGELFF
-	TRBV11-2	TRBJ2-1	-	TGTGCCAGCAGCTTTTTTCCGGGCAATGAGCAGTTCTTC	CASSFFPGNEQFF
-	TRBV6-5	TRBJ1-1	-	TGTGCCAGCAGCAGAAAACAGGGACCGAACACTGAAGCTTTCTTT	CASSRKQGPNTEAFF
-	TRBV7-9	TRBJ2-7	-	TGTGCCAGCAGCTTATTCGGGGATGTGGGTTACGAGCAGTACTTC	CASSLFGDVGYEQYF
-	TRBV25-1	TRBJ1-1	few	TGTGCCAGCAGTGGTGCTGTTCCTATGAACACTGAAGCTTTCTTT	CASSGAVPMNTEAFF
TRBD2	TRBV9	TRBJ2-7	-	TGTGCCAGCAGCCGGGGGGGGTTCTCCTACGAGCAGTACTTC	CASSRGGFSYEQYF
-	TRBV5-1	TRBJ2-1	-	TGCGCCAGCAGCTTTCGGGAATTTAGGACCTCCTACAATGAGCAGTTCTTC	CASSFREFRTSYNEQFF
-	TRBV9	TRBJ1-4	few	TGTGCCAGCAGCGCCGCGGCGGGAGGGGGAGGCGAAAAACTGTTTTTT	CASSAAAGGGGEKLFF
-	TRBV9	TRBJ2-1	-	TGTGCCAGCAGCGTAGTAGGACTCAAATACAATGAGCAGTTCTTC	CASSVVGLKYNEQFF
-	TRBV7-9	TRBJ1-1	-	TGTGCCAGCAGTCTTAGTAGGAACACTGAAGCTTTCTTT	CASSLSRNTEAFF
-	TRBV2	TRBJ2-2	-	TGTGCCAGCAGGTTAGCATCGAACACCGGGGAGCTGTTTTTT	CASRLASNTGELFF
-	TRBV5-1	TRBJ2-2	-	TGCGCCAGCAGCTTGGGGGGGCAGGTCAACACCGGGGAGCTGTTTTTT	CASSLGGQVNTGELFF
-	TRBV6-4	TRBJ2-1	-	TGTGCCAGCAGTCCCCTATTGGATGAGCAGTTCTTC	CASSPLLDEQFF
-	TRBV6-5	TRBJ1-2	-	TGTGCCAGCAGTTACTCATCCAGCTATGGCTACACCTTC	CASSYSSSYGYTF
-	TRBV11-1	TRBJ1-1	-	TGTGCCAGCAGCTTTGGTTCTGCACGGGGGGTGTTCACTGAAGCTTTCTTT	CASSFGSARGVFTEAFF
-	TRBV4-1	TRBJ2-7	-	TGCGCCAGCAGCCAAGAAAGACAAGGTCTATACGAGCAGTACTTC	CASSQERQGLYEQYF
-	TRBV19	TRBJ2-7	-	TGTGCCAGTAGTATTGGGGGCCACGAGCAGTACTTC	CASSIGGHEQYF
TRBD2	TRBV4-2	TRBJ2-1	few	TGTGCCAGCAGCCAAGATATTGAGCGGGGGGGCATCCATGAGCAGTTCTTC	CASSQDIERGGIHEQFF
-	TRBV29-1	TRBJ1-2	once	TGCAGCGTTGTAGGGATAGACAGTACTAACTATGGCTACACCTTC	CSVVGIDSTNYGYTF